The 16 T cell receptor beta chains given below trace back to one sample, sequenced in a study of low-dose radiotherapy and immunotherapy resistance in tumors (dated by TCRdb to between 2021 and 2023). To make first-strand cDNA, Superscript III was used along with a set of TRAV- and TRBV-specific primers so that both the TCRalpha and TCRbeta chains were covered. An approximately 20-cycle PCR with Phusion amplified the TCRs, pairing a constant-region primer with the adapter that was attached to the V primers. The public reads were reprocessed in TCRdb via fastp at Q25 and MiXCR, keeping in-frame beta chains. Identical CDR3 proteins give one entry, which carries the most common genes and DNA. The sample table contains approximately 11,000 distinct CDR3 sequences; only one count was recorded for about half of them. Together, the top ten hold roughly 7.3% of the sample. Source of these receptors: a human donor with advanced metastatic prostate, ovarian, gallbladder or colorectal cancer (not recorded which). This table probably holds off-target reads from a library built for another chain.

The V call is TRBV30, the J call TRBJ2-7; no firm D call. Germline lookup yields CDR1 GTSNPN and CDR2 SVGIG (reference sequence). CDR3 length equals 11 residues. V lost 3 bases and J 2 bases, leaving 5 bases between the germline ends. CDR3 DNA: TGTGCCTGGAGACAGACCTACGAGCAGTACTTC. This sequence encodes CAWRQTYEQYF. The variable domain in full, completed from reference TRBV30 and TRBJ2-7, reads SQTIHQWPATLVQPVGSPLSLECTVEGTSNPNLYWYRQAAGRGLQLLFYSVGIGQISSEVPQNLSASRPQDRQFILSSKKLLLSDSGFYLCAWRQTYEQYFGPGTRLTVT.

V is TRBV28 and J is TRBJ1-2, with D perhaps TRBD1 (5 bases). The CDR3 is 13 residues long. V dropped 2 bases and J dropped 4 bases, with 8 bases sitting between them. Per the germline V gene, CDR1 is MDHEN and CDR2 is SYDVKM. The CDR3 here is CASSLQGTYGYTF. The DNA for the CDR3 is TGTGCCAGCAGTTTACAGGGAACCTATGGCTACACCTTC.

The chain combines TRBV29-1 with TRBJ2-5, with unresolved D. The CDR3 spans 12 residues. The V end lost 5 bases, the J end lost 1 base, and 8 bases lay between the germline ends. Per germline, CDR1 SQVTM and CDR2 ANQGSEA. The CDR3 nucleotides read TGCAGCGTTTCAGAGATCCAAGAGACCCAGTACTTC. This sequence encodes CSVSEIQETQYF.

The chain couples TRBV29-1 to TRBJ1-1, with D perhaps TRBD1 (5 bases). The germline CDR1 and CDR2 sequences are SQVTM and ANQGSEA. Trimming cost V 4 bases and J 0 bases, with 12 bases left between them. CDR3 length: 14 amino acids. CDR3 in amino acids: CSVVGTDMNTEAFF. CDR3 in DNA: TGCAGCGTTGTAGGGACGGACATGAACACTGAAGCTTTCTTT.

The V gene is TRBV6-5, the J gene TRBJ2-3, with D perhaps matching TRBD2 (6 bases). The CDR3 covers 15 residues. The germline V gene has CDR1 MNHEY and CDR2 SVGAGI. V lost 2 bases to trimming and J lost 0 bases, with 9 bases between them. The CDR3 bases are TGTGCCAGCAGTTACCGGGACTCCAGCACAGATACGCAGTATTTT. It codes for CASSYRDSSTDTQYF.

The rearrangement links TRBV1 to TRBJ2-3. TRBV1 corresponds to a pseudogene. The CDR3 totals 13 residues. Here the CDR3 reads CTNTGLGTDTQYF. CDR3 sequence (DNA): TGCACCAACACGGGGTTGGGTACAGATACGCAGTATTTT.

The chain combines TRBV10-1 with TRBJ2-5; weak D call: TRBD2 (7 bases). Germline assignment: CDR1 WNHNN and CDR2 SYGVQD (reference sequence). V gave up 0 bases and J gave up 2 bases, with 13 bases separating them. The CDR3 has 16 residues. The CDR3 region is CASSESRAGAQETQYF. In nucleotides, the CDR3 is TGCGCCAGCAGTGAGTCGAGGGCGGGGGCTCAAGAGACCCAGTACTTC.

This chain connects TRBV4-1 to TRBJ2-1; the D is unclear. Trimming took 2 bases from V and 2 from J, leaving 7 bases between them. In germline, CDR1 is MGHRA, CDR2 YSYEKL. This CDR3 comprises 14 residues. The CDR3 DNA follows: TGCGCCAGCAGCCAACCCGGGCCCTACAATGAGCAGTTCTTC. This translates into CASSQPGPYNEQFF.

The chain uses TRBV6-8 and TRBJ2-4, with 10 nucleotides matching TRBD1. Germline V gene lookup returns CDR1 MNHGY and CDR2 SAAAGT. The V gene end was trimmed by 5 bases and the J gene end by 0 bases; junction bases not matched to a gene: 10. The CDR3 covers 18 residues. CDR3 residues: CASSPGTGAGLAKNIQYF. In DNA form, the CDR3 reads TGTGCCAGCAGTCCAGGGACAGGGGCGGGCTTAGCCAAAAACATTCAGTACTTC.

This chain connects TRBV6-8 to TRBJ2-1; D gene ambiguous. Per the germline V gene, CDR1 is MNHGY and CDR2 is SAAAGT. The CDR3 has 13 amino acids. V was pared by 5 bases and J by 4 bases, with 9 bases between. Here the CDR3 DNA reads TGTGCCAGCAGTCTTGACACGTACAATGAGCAGTTCTTC. Protein sequence: CASSLDTYNEQFF.

The chain employs TRBV21-1 and TRBJ2-7; TRBD1 is the table's D call and was not checked against the DNA. TRBV21-1 counts as a pseudogene. The CDR3 covers 18 residues. The CDR3 protein is CASDLLMGERGSNYEQYF. CDR3 nucleotides: TGTGCCAGCGACCTCCTTATGGGGGAGCGTGGGAGTAACTACGAGCAGTACTTC.

This clonotype was seen a handful of times. The chain couples TRBV5-6 to TRBJ2-1; weak D call: TRBD1 (6 bases). V shed 4 bases and J shed 3 bases, with 14 bases lying between them. Germline values: CDR1 SGHDT, CDR2 YYEEEE. The CDR3 runs 15 residues. The DNA of the CDR3 is TGTGCCAGCAGCGCCTCGATAGGGGGCTACAATGAGCAGTTCTTC. It codes for CASSASIGGYNEQFF.

This clonotype has just a few counts. The gene calls are TRBV2 and TRBJ1-5; the D gene is possibly TRBD1 (5 bases). Germline values: CDR1 SNHLY, CDR2 FYNNEI. CDR3 length: 14 residues. The V end was cut by 6 bases, the J end by 5 bases, with 14 bases between. The CDR3 nucleotides are TGTGCCAGCAGCGCAGAGAGAGGGGATCAGCCCCAGCATTTT. It specifies CASSAERGDQPQHF.

The chain has TRBV29-1 and TRBJ2-1; D is undetermined. Trimming pared 0 bases from V and 4 bases from J, leaving 10 bases between. The CDR3 runs to 14 residues. Germline V lookup: CDR1 SQVTM, CDR2 ANQGSEA. This CDR3 is CSVEDQKFYNEQFF. The CDR3 DNA reads TGCAGCGTTGAAGATCAAAAGTTTTACAATGAGCAGTTCTTC.

This clonotype was detected only a few times. The V gene is TRBV10-3, the J gene TRBJ1-5; maybe TRBD1 (6 bases). CDR1 is ENHRY, CDR2 SYGVKD, per germline. The CDR3 runs to 15 residues. The ends were cut back, 0 bases at V and 6 bases at J, with 12 bases in the middle. The CDR3 protein is CAISESAQGGQPQHF. Written as DNA, the CDR3 is TGTGCCATCAGTGAGTCGGCACAGGGCGGTCAGCCCCAGCATTTT.

The chain joins TRBV29-1 to TRBJ2-1; D could derive from TRBD1 or TRBD2 (5 bases each). The CDR3 is 14 amino acids. The germline V gene encodes CDR1 SQVTM and CDR2 ANQGSEA. Between the trimmed V and J ends, which lost 8 bases and 4 bases, there was a span of 18 bases. CDR3 sequence reads: CSSHRDHIYNEQFF. The CDR3 coding sequence is TGCAGCAGTCACCGGGACCATATATACAATGAGCAGTTCTTC.